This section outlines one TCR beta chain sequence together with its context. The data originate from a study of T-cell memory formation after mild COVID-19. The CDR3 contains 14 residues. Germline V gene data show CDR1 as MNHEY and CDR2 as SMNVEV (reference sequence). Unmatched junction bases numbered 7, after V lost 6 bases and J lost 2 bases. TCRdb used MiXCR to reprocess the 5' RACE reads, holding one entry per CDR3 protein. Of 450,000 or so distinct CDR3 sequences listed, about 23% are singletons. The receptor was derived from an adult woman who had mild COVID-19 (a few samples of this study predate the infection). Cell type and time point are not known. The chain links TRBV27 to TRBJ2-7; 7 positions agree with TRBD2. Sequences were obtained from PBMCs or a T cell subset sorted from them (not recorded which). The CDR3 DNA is TGTGCCAGCAGCGCGGGGGAAGGGACCTACGAGCAGTACTTC. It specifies CASSAGEGTYEQYF.